Reported below is one TCR beta chain. As handled by the study authors: Reference gene primer amplification in the assay estimated nucleated cell counts. Profiling relied on immunoSEQ multiplex PCR, and the TCRdb table lists in-frame clones only, not all of them. That table is the source of V, J and clone size, and D and trimming were worked out from the DNA. Among roughly 200,000 clones listed, 80% to 85% were seen once. The V segment lost 2 bases and the J segment 5 bases; nucleotides outside the gene matches: 4. Germline V CDR1 and CDR2: SGHAT, FQNNGV. The CDR3 runs 14 residues. The data were obtained in a study of blood T cell repertoires in COVID-19. Study background: The study drew acute and convalescent COVID-19 samples from the United States, Italy and Spain. The analysed material was cDNA or gDNA that came from T cells, B-cell-depleted T cells, or PBMCs.

V gene TRBV11-2 combines with J gene TRBJ2-7, with TRBD1 matching 9 bases. The receptor's source is a woman at least 80 years old with active or convalescent COVID-19. The specimen sequenced was peripheral blood. For the CDR3, the DNA is TGTGCCAGCAGCTTATGGACAGGGGACCACGAGCAGTACTTC. It encodes CASSLWTGDHEQYF.